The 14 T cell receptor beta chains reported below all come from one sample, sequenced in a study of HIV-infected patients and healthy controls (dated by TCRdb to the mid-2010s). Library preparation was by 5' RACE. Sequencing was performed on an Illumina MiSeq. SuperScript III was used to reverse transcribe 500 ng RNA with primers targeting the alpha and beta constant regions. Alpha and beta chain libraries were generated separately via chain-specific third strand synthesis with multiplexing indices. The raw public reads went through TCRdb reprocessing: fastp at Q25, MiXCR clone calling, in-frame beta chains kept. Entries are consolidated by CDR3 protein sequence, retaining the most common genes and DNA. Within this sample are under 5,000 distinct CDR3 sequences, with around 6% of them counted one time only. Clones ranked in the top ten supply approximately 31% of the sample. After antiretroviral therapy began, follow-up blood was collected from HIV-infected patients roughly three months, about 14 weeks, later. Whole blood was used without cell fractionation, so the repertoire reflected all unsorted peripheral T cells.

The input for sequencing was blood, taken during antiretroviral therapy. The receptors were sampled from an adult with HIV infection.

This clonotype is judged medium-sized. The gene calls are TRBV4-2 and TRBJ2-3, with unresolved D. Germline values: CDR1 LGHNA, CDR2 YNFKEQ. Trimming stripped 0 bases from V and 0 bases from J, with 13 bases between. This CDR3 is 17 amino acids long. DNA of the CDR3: TGTGCCAGCAGCCAAGATATGGCTACTCCTAGCACAGATACGCAGTATTTT. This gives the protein CASSQDMATPSTDTQYF.

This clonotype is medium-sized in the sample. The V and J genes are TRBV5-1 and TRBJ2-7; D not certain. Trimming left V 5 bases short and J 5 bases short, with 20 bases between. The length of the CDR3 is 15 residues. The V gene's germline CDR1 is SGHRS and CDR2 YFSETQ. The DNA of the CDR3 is TGCGCCAGCAGAGGACGGACCGATAGATTCAACGAGCAGTACTTC. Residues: CASRGRTDRFNEQYF.

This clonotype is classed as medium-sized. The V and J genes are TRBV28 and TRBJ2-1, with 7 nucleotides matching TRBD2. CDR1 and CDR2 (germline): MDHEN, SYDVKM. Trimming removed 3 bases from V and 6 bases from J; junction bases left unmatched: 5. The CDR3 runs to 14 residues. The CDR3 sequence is CASSFLLASNEQFF. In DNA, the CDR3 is TGTGCCAGCAGTTTTCTACTAGCGAGCAATGAGCAGTTCTTC.

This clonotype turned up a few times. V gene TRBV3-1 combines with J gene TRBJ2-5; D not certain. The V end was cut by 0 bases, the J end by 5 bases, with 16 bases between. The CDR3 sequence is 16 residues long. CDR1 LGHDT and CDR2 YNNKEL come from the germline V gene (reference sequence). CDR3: CASSQDTLVPGETQYF. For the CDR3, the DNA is TGTGCCAGCAGCCAAGATACGTTAGTTCCCGGCGAGACCCAGTACTTC.

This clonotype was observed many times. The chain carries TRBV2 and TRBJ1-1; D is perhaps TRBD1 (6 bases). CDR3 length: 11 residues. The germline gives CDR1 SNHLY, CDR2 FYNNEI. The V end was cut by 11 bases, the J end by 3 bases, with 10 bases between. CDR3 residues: CAGGLDTEAFF. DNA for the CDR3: TGTGCCGGGGGGCTTGACACTGAAGCTTTCTTT. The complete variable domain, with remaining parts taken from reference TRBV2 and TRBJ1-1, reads EPEVTQTPSHQVTQMGQEVILRCVPISNHLYFYWYRQILGQKVEFLVSFYNNEISEKSEIFDDQFSVERPDGSNFTLKIRSTKLEDSAMYFCAGGLDTEAFFGQGTRLTVV.

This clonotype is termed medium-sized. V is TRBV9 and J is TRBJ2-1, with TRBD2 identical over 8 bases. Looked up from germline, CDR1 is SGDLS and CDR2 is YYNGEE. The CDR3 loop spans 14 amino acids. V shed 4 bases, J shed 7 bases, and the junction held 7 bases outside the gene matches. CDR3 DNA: TGTGCCAGCAGCAGTGGGACTAGTTTGAATGAGCAGTTCTTC. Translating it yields CASSSGTSLNEQFF.

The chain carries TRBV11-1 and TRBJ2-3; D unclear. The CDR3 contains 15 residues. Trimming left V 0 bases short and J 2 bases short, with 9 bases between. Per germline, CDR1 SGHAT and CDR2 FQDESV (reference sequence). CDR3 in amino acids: CASSLAGFLTDTQYF. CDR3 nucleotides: TGTGCCAGCAGCTTAGCGGGATTCCTCACAGATACGCAGTATTTT.

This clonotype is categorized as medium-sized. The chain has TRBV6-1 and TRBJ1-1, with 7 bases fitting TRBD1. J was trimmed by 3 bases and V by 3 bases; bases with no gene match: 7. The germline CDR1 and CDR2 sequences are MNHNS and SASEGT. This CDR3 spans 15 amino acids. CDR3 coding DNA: TGTGCCAGCAGTGAGTCGTCAGGGGGTGACACTGAAGCTTTCTTT. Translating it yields CASSESSGGDTEAFF.

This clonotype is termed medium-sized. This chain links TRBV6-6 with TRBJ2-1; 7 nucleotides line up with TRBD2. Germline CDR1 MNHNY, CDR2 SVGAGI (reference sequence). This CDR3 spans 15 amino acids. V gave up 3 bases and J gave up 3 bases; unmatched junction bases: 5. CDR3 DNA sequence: TGTGCCAGCAGTTATTCCGGGACTAACTACAATGAGCAGTTCTTC. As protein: CASSYSGTNYNEQFF.

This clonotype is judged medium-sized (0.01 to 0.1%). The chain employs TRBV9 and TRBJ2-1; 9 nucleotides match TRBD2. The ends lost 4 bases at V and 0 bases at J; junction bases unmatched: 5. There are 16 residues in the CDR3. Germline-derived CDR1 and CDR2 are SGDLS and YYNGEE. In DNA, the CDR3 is TGTGCCAGCAGCCGGAGTAGCGGGAGCTCCTACAATGAGCAGTTCTTC. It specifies CASSRSSGSSYNEQFF.

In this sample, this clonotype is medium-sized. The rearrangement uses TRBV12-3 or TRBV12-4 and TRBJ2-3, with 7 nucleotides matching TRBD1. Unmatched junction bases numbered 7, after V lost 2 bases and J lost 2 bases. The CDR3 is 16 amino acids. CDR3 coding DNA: TGTGCCAGCAGTTTATTAGAAGGGGGCCCCACAGATACGCAGTATTTT. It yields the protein CASSLLEGGPTDTQYF.

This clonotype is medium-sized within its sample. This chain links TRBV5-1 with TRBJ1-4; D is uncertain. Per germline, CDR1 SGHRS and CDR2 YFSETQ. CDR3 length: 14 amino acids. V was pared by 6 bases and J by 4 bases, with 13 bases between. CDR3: CASTGGKGNEKLFF. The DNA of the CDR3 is TGCGCCAGCACCGGAGGGAAGGGTAATGAAAAACTGTTTTTT.

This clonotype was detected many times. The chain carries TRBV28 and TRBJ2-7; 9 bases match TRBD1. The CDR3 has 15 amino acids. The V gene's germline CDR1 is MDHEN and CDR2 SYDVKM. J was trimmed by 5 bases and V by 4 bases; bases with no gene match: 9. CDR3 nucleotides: TGTGCCAGCAGTTCCCCTCGGACAGGGGACCACGAGCAGTACTTC. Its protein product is CASSSPRTGDHEQYF.

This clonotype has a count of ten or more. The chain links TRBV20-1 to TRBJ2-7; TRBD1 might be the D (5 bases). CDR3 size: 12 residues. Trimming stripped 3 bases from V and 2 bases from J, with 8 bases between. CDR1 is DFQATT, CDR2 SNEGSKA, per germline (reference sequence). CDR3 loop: CSARAGTYEQYF. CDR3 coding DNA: TGCAGTGCTAGGGCAGGGACCTACGAGCAGTACTTC.